The source of this TCR beta chain is a study of vaccination effects on CD4 cells after COVID-19. Study at large: Samples came 142 and 148 days after COVID-19 diagnosis, before vaccination.

With 4 bases removed from V and 6 bases from J, the gap between germline ends came to 10 bases. In germline, CDR1 is LNHDA, CDR2 SQIVND (reference sequence). The CDR3 covers 12 residues. Profiling relied on immunoSEQ multiplex PCR, and the TCRdb table lists in-frame clones only, not all of them. This sample has tens of thousands of clones, with approximately 70% found just once. Between days 10 and 11 of culture, CD4+ T cells were separated out. Note on this clone: Its antigen remains unidentified.

V and J are TRBV19 and TRBJ2-7; D is perhaps TRBD1 (6 bases). The receptor was isolated from a human donor who had a prior SARS-CoV-2 infection. The specimen comprised CD4+ T cells from PBMCs cultured without peptide, sampled before COVID-19 vaccination. The CDR3 spells CASSNRVFEQYF. As DNA, the CDR3 is TGTGCCAGTAGTAACAGGGTATTCGAGCAGTACTTC. The variable domain in full, with the rest retrieved from reference TRBV19 and TRBJ2-7, is DGGITQSPKYLFRKEGQNVTLSCEQNLNHDAMYWYRQDPGQGLRLIYYSQIVNDFQKGDIAEGYSVSREKKESFPLTVTSAQKNPTAFYLCASSNRVFEQYFGPGTRLTVT.